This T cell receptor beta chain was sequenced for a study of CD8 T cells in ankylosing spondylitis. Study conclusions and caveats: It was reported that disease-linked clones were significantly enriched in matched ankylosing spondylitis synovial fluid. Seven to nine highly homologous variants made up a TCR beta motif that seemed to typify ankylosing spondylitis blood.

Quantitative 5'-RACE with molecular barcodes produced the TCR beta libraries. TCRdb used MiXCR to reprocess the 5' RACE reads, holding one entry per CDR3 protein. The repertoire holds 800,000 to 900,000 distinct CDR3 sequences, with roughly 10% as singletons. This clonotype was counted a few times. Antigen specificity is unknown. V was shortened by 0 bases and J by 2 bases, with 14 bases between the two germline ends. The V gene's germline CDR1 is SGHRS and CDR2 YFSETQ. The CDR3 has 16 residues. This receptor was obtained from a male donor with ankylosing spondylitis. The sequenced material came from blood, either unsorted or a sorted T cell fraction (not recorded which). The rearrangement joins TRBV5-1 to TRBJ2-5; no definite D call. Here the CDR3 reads CASSLDRGIWQETQYF. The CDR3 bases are TGCGCCAGCAGCTTGGATCGTGGGATTTGGCAAGAGACCCAGTACTTC. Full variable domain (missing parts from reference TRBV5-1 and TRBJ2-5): KAGVTQTPRYLIKTRGQQVTLSCSPISGHRSVSWYQQTPGQGLQFLFEYFSETQRNKGNFPGRFSGRQFSNSRSEMNVSTLELGDSALYLCASSLDRGIWQETQYFGPGTRLLVL.